One and the same sample provided the 15 T cell receptor beta chains below, sequenced in a study of blood T cell repertoires in COVID-19. Clones were read by immunoSEQ multiplex PCR, and TCRdb kept only the in-frame ones, dropping some. This sample has a few hundred thousand clones, with about 88% found just once. Sequencing was done on a sample of peripheral blood. The receptor source for this set is a woman in her forties who had recovered from COVID-19.

The chain combines TRBV6-1 with TRBJ2-1; a weak D match, TRBD1 (5 bases). The V gene lost 3 bases and the J gene lost 0 bases, with 15 bases spanning the gap. The CDR3 extends over 17 amino acids. Germline CDR1 MNHNS, CDR2 SASEGT. CDR3 region: CASSEVRQFSSYNEQFF. CDR3 in DNA: TGTGCCAGCAGTGAGGTACGACAGTTCAGCTCCTACAATGAGCAGTTCTTC.

This clone was detected only once. The CDR3 DNA is TGTGCCAGCAGTTACTCGATGGGTTTAGGACAGGTTGGCTACACCTTC. Residues: CASSYSMGLGQVGYTF. This chain joins TRBV6-5 and TRBJ1-2; 7 bases match TRBD1. Trimming at V came to 0 bases and at J to 7 bases, leaving 11 bases not matched to a gene. This CDR3 comprises 16 residues. The germline V gene encodes CDR1 MNHEY and CDR2 SVGAGI.

This chain's CDR3 is CASYPDRASHQPQHF. The CDR3 bases are TGTGCCAGCTACCCAGACAGGGCGTCGCATCAGCCCCAGCATTTT. V gene TRBV28 combines with J gene TRBJ1-5; 7 bases agree with TRBD1. The CDR3 has 15 residues. The germline V gene has CDR1 MDHEN and CDR2 SYDVKM. The V gene end was trimmed by 8 bases and the J gene end by 5 bases; junction bases not matched to a gene: 12.

The chain uses TRBV6-5 and TRBJ1-4; 8 positions match TRBD1. From germline, CDR1 is MNHEY and CDR2 SVGAGI. The CDR3 has 14 amino acids. Trimming took 4 bases from V and 7 from J; bases not matched to a gene: 5. The DNA of the CDR3 is TGTGCCAGCAGTTTACAGGGGGGAAGTGAAAAACTGTTTTTT. Translated: CASSLQGGSEKLFF.

The table lists this clone with many counts. The chain combines TRBV2 with TRBJ2-2; 10 bases match TRBD2. CDR1 and CDR2 from the germline V gene are SNHLY and FYNNEI. The J segment lost 1 base and the V segment lost 6 bases, leaving 5 bases of the junction unmatched. The CDR3 is 16 amino acids. The CDR3 is CASSGSGGGNTGELFF. In DNA form, the CDR3 reads TGTGCCAGCAGCGGAAGCGGGGGGGGGAACACCGGGGAGCTGTTTTTT.

This chain links TRBV19 with TRBJ2-2; a possible D gene is TRBD2 (5 bases). The CDR3 length is 12 residues. Germline V gene sequence: CDR1 LNHDA, CDR2 SQIVND (reference sequence). Trimming took off 5 bases at V and 7 bases at J, with 8 bases between the two ends. In DNA form, the CDR3 reads TGTGCCAGTAGTCTGGAGGTCGGGGAGCTGTTTTTT. Its translation: CASSLEVGELFF. Full variable domain (rest looked up from reference TRBV19 and TRBJ2-2): DGGITQSPKYLFRKEGQNVTLSCEQNLNHDAMYWYRQDPGQGLRLIYYSQIVNDFQKGDIAEGYSVSREKKESFPLTVTSAQKNPTAFYLCASSLEVGELFFGEGSRLTVL.

V usage is TRBV10-2 and J usage is TRBJ2-7; 8 bases agree with TRBD2. V lost 8 bases and J lost 0; bases outside the gene matches: 12. This CDR3 is 16 amino acids long. Germline V gene data show CDR1 as WSHSY and CDR2 as SAAADI. DNA for the CDR3: TGCGCCAGCTCCCCCGTTATTAGCGGGGCCTCCTACGAGCAGTACTTC. Amino acids: CASSPVISGASYEQYF.

This chain links TRBV19 with TRBJ1-6; 9 bases align to TRBD1. The CDR3 runs 13 residues. V lost 8 bases, J lost 8 bases, and 4 bases stayed unmatched. From germline, CDR1 is LNHDA and CDR2 SQIVND (reference sequence). DNA of the CDR3: TGTGCCAGTGCGGACAGGGGCTATTCACCCCTCCACTTT. Protein product: CASADRGYSPLHF.

The chain combines TRBV18 with TRBJ2-5; D may be TRBD1 (6 bases). The ends were cut back, 6 bases at V and 2 bases at J, with 10 bases in the middle. The CDR3 extends over 13 amino acids. Germline V lookup: CDR1 KGHSH, CDR2 LQKENI. This chain's CDR3 is CASSGQNQETQYF. The CDR3 coding sequence is TGTGCCAGCTCTGGACAGAATCAAGAGACCCAGTACTTC.

This chain links TRBV27 with TRBJ2-1; D ambiguous. Trimming pared 3 bases from V and 6 bases from J, leaving 9 bases between. The CDR3 covers 13 residues. The germline V gene has CDR1 MNHEY and CDR2 SMNVEV (reference sequence). The CDR3 is CASSFHGFNEQFF. The CDR3 DNA reads as TGTGCCAGCAGTTTTCACGGGTTCAATGAGCAGTTCTTC.

This chain joins TRBV4-3 and TRBJ2-5; 7 positions match TRBD1. Germline V CDR1 and CDR2: LGHNA, YSLEER. The CDR3 is made up of 16 amino acids. The J segment lost 5 bases and the V segment lost 0 bases, leaving 9 bases of the junction unmatched. The CDR3 region is CASSQDVVRGRETQYF. CDR3 DNA sequence: TGCGCCAGCAGCCAAGACGTGGTGAGGGGGCGGGAGACCCAGTACTTC.

The chain joins TRBV19 to TRBJ1-2, with 9 bases that match TRBD1. The CDR3 is 14 amino acids. J lost 7 bases, V lost 1 base, and 4 bases had no gene match. The germline CDR1 and CDR2 sequences are LNHDA and SQIVND (reference sequence). The CDR3 loop is CASSIGTGVGGYTF. CDR3 in DNA: TGTGCCAGTAGTATAGGGACAGGGGTAGGTGGCTACACCTTC.

This rearrangement joins TRBV12-3 or TRBV12-4 to TRBJ2-7, with D unclear. Trimming removed 5 bases from V and 7 bases from J, with 12 bases in between. CDR3 length: 12 amino acids. In DNA form, the CDR3 reads TGTGCCAGCAGTAAAGCACTTCGGGAGCAGTACGTC. It is translated as CASSKALREQYV.

This clone was seen a handful of times. The gene calls are TRBV2 and TRBJ2-7; D not certain. There are 13 residues in the CDR3. Germline lookup yields CDR1 SNHLY and CDR2 FYNNEI. Between the trimmed V and J ends, which lost 6 bases and 1 base, there was a span of 10 bases. Here the CDR3 reads CASRLDGSYEQYV. The DNA for the CDR3 is TGTGCCAGCAGACTTGACGGGTCCTACGAGCAGTACGTC.

The chain links TRBV10-3 to TRBJ1-2; TRBD1 agrees at 8 bases. Per the germline V gene, CDR1 is ENHRY and CDR2 is SYGVKD. The CDR3 covers 15 residues. With V trimmed by 7 bases and J by 7 bases, 14 bases remained unmatched. CDR3 in DNA: TGTGCCATCACTACTCGACAGGGGAATTTATCTGGCTACACCTTC. Residues: CAITTRQGNLSGYTF.